Below, one T cell receptor beta chain is given with its context. The antigen is undetermined. The data were produced by immunoSEQ multiplex PCR, yet TCRdb's version contains in-frame clones alone and is incomplete. The table includes nearly 110,000 clones, less than 95% detected once. The data originate from a study of OX40 agonist ivuxolimab in advanced cancers. Study findings and constraints: There was clonal expansion of CD4+ and CD8+ blood T cells by week 6 at 0.1 to 3.0 mg/kg.

From germline, CDR1 is SNHLY and CDR2 FYNNEI. Deletions cut 0 bases from V and 0 bases from J, with 5 bases between. The CDR3 is made up of 14 amino acids. The TCR comes from an adult with an advanced solid tumor such as melanoma, head and neck, liver or kidney cancer. Sequenced here: CD4+ or CD8+ T cells sorted from blood, sampled in a trial of the OX40 agonist ivuxolimab. V is TRBV2 and J is TRBJ2-5; the D is unclear. The CDR3 is CASSEARNQETQYF. Here the CDR3 DNA reads TGTGCCAGCAGTGAAGCGCGGAACCAAGAGACCCAGTACTTC.